The source of this TCR beta chain is a study of T cell repertoires in cytomegalovirus infection. On the study more broadly: Signatures in public TCR beta sequences pointed to both CMV infection and matching HLA type. Whole-study results and caveats: HLA-C-restricted TCR beta clonotypes specific for CMV led the ex vivo response. Individuals carrying CMV plus the relevant HLA were identified by cumulative frequency of public TCR beta families.

The sample holds many counts of this clonotype. Its antigen remains unidentified. The CDR3 spans 13 residues. Trimming removed 3 bases at V and 10 bases at J, with 13 bases between. Germline values: CDR1 PRHDT, CDR2 FYEKMQ (reference sequence). TCRdb called the reads again in MiXCR, with one record for every CDR3 protein. The sample consists of about 76,000 distinct CDR3 sequences, around 3.4% of them appearing once. Sample: PBMCs. This TCR came from a human donor in good health (CMV status not recorded). Some clones in this sample may be carry-over from other donors' samples. The rearrangement links TRBV13 to TRBJ2-1, with D perhaps TRBD2 (5 bases). The CDR3 loop reads CASSFSGSVEQFF. The CDR3 DNA follows: TGTGCCAGCAGCTTCAGTGGGAGTGTCGAGCAGTTCTTC.